A single sample gave rise to the 15 T cell receptor beta chains below, sequenced in a study of cytomegalovirus exposure and HLA in healthy donors. Some clones are missing from TCRdb's copy, which holds only in-frame ones; the method was immunoSEQ multiplex PCR. Here the sample spans roughly 75,000 clones, 70% to 90% being singletons. Sequenced material: PBMCs. These receptors all stem from a man aged 25 to 45 in good health and CMV-seronegative.

V and J are TRBV11-3 and TRBJ2-1; the match to TRBD2 covers 9 bases. V was pared by 5 bases and J by 6 bases, with 11 bases of the junction left unmatched. The germline V gene has CDR1 SGHNT and CDR2 YENEEA. The CDR3 spans 16 residues. CDR3: CASSPAGLAGSNEQFF. The CDR3 nucleotides read TGTGCCAGCAGCCCCGCGGGGCTAGCGGGGAGCAATGAGCAGTTCTTC.

The chain couples TRBV18 to TRBJ2-2, with D uncertain. The CDR3 sequence is 11 residues long. Germline loops: CDR1 KGHSH, CDR2 LQKENI. Trimming took off 6 bases at V and 5 bases at J, with 4 bases between the two ends. DNA of the CDR3: TGTGCCAGCTCGTATACCGGGGAGCTGTTTTTT. Translating it yields CASSYTGELFF.

V is TRBV30 and J is TRBJ1-1; D is ambiguous. The germline gives CDR1 GTSNPN, CDR2 SVGIG (reference sequence). V was shortened by 8 bases and J by 0 bases, with 7 bases between the two germline ends. The CDR3 runs 11 residues. This CDR3 reads CARGMNTEAFF. CDR3 coding DNA: TGTGCCCGAGGCATGAACACTGAAGCTTTCTTT.

This clone appeared once. This chain links TRBV27 with TRBJ2-2; TRBD1 might be the D (6 bases). The V gene's germline CDR1 is MNHEY and CDR2 SMNVEV (reference sequence). The CDR3 totals 15 residues. Trimming removed 5 bases from V and 6 bases from J, with 16 bases in between. This CDR3 is CASSPRLTGSGELFF. The CDR3 coding sequence is TGTGCCAGCAGTCCACGGCTAACAGGGTCCGGGGAGCTGTTTTTT.

The V gene is TRBV19, the J gene TRBJ1-2; 8 bases match TRBD1. The CDR3 has 15 residues. With V trimmed by 5 bases and J by 8 bases, 13 bases remained unmatched. CDR1 LNHDA and CDR2 SQIVND come from the germline V gene (reference sequence). The DNA for the CDR3 is TGTGCCAGTAGTCCAAAGGGACAGGAGGCCTTGGGCTACACCTTC. It translates to CASSPKGQEALGYTF. Based on the CDR3 plus reference TRBV19 and TRBJ1-2, the full variable domain is DGGITQSPKYLFRKEGQNVTLSCEQNLNHDAMYWYRQDPGQGLRLIYYSQIVNDFQKGDIAEGYSVSREKKESFPLTVTSAQKNPTAFYLCASSPKGQEALGYTFGSGTRLTVV.

The chain couples TRBV14 to TRBJ2-3; 14 nucleotides align to TRBD2. The CDR3 has 19 residues. Germline CDR1 is SGHDN and CDR2 is FVKESK. Losses at the gene ends were 6 bases for V and 1 base for J; bases not matched to a gene: 12. Here the CDR3 reads CASRLLGLAGGWGTDTQYF. The CDR3 region has the DNA TGTGCCAGCAGGCTTCTAGGACTAGCGGGGGGATGGGGCACAGATACGCAGTATTTT.

As for this clone: Distinct nucleotide sequences in the sample also encode this CDR3. The CDR3 region is CASSPGTGVYEQYF. CDR3 DNA: TGTGCCAGCAGCCCCGGGACAGGAGTCTACGAGCAGTACTTC. The chain combines TRBV6-5 with TRBJ2-7; 8 bases are shared with TRBD1. CDR1 is MNHEY, CDR2 SVGAGI, per germline. J lost 3 bases, V lost 6 bases, and 7 bases had no gene match. This CDR3 contains 14 residues.

The CDR3: CASSQPGGETQYF. The CDR3, as DNA: TGTGCCAGCAGTCAACCAGGGGGGGAGACCCAGTACTTC. The rearrangement uses TRBV27 and TRBJ2-5; D is possibly TRBD1 (7 bases). CDR1 and CDR2 (germline): MNHEY, SMNVEV (reference sequence). Trimming stripped 5 bases from V and 5 bases from J, with 12 bases between. The CDR3 is made up of 13 amino acids.

The chain couples TRBV29-1 to TRBJ1-1; no clear D. Germline V gives CDR1 SQVTM, CDR2 ANQGSEA. This CDR3 has 12 amino acids. The V and J ends lost 5 bases and 6 bases respectively, with 13 bases between them. CDR3: CSVRTEGSEAFF. For the CDR3, the DNA is TGCAGCGTTCGGACGGAGGGTTCTGAAGCTTTCTTT.

The gene calls are TRBV5-6 and TRBJ2-1, with a possible D match to TRBD1 (5 bases). CDR3 length equals 11 residues. The ends were cut back, 7 bases at V and 15 bases at J, with 17 bases in the middle. Germline loops: CDR1 SGHDT, CDR2 YYEEEE. CDR3: CASPRQGKPFF. The CDR3 bases are TGTGCCAGCCCCAGGCAGGGTAAACCGTTCTTC. The full variable domain, with the rest looked up from reference TRBV5-6 and TRBJ2-1, is DAGVTQSPTHLIKTRGQQVTLRCSPKSGHDTVSWYQQALGQGPQFIFQYYEEEERQRGNFPDRFSGHQFPNYSSELNVNALLLGDSALYLCASPRQGKPFFGPGTRLTVL.

The chain carries TRBV2 and TRBJ1-1, with 7 bases fitting TRBD1. V gave up 3 bases and J gave up 6 bases; unmatched junction bases: 4. Germline CDR1 SNHLY, CDR2 FYNNEI. This CDR3 region has 13 residues. This CDR3 reads CASSDWQGAEAFF. CDR3 DNA: TGTGCCAGCAGTGATTGGCAGGGGGCTGAAGCTTTCTTT. Drawing the rest from reference TRBV2 and TRBJ1-1, the complete variable domain is EPEVTQTPSHQVTQMGQEVILRCVPISNHLYFYWYRQILGQKVEFLVSFYNNEISEKSEIFDDQFSVERPDGSNFTLKIRSTKLEDSAMYFCASSDWQGAEAFFGQGTRLTVV.

This rearrangement joins TRBV4-3 to TRBJ2-1; the match to TRBD2 covers 8 bases. The V gene end was trimmed by 0 bases and the J gene end by 15 bases; junction bases not matched to a gene: 13. From germline, CDR1 is LGHNA and CDR2 YSLEER. This CDR3 has 15 amino acids. The CDR3 sequence is CASSQDGLAQARRFF. DNA of the CDR3: TGCGCCAGCAGCCAAGATGGACTAGCTCAGGCCCGAAGGTTCTTC.

The gene calls are TRBV19 and TRBJ2-1, with D tentatively TRBD2 (5 bases). Germline loops: CDR1 LNHDA, CDR2 SQIVND (reference sequence). The CDR3 length is 16 residues. V was cut by 4 bases and J by 1 base, with 14 bases left in between. CDR3 loop: CASSKSPGLSYNEQFF. The CDR3 DNA sequence: TGTGCCAGTAGTAAGAGCCCGGGATTATCCTACAATGAGCAGTTCTTC.

The rearrangement links TRBV5-1 to TRBJ2-6, with a weak D call TRBD1 (6 bases). CDR1 SGHRS and CDR2 YFSETQ come from the germline V gene. The CDR3 has 15 residues. V lost 1 base and J 4 bases, leaving 9 bases between the germline ends. Written as DNA, the CDR3 is TGCGCCAGCAGCTTGACAGGGTACGGGGCCAACGTCCTGACTTTC. It is translated as CASSLTGYGANVLTF.

This clone is a singleton in its sample. The CDR3 DNA reads as TGTGCCAGCAGTGAAGGCAGGGCCCGGGAGACCCAGTACTTC. This codes for CASSEGRARETQYF. The chain employs TRBV6-1 and TRBJ2-5; TRBD1 might be the D (5 bases). The CDR3 sequence is 14 residues long. V was pared by 1 base and J by 5 bases, with 11 bases between. Germline-derived CDR1 and CDR2 are MNHNS and SASEGT.